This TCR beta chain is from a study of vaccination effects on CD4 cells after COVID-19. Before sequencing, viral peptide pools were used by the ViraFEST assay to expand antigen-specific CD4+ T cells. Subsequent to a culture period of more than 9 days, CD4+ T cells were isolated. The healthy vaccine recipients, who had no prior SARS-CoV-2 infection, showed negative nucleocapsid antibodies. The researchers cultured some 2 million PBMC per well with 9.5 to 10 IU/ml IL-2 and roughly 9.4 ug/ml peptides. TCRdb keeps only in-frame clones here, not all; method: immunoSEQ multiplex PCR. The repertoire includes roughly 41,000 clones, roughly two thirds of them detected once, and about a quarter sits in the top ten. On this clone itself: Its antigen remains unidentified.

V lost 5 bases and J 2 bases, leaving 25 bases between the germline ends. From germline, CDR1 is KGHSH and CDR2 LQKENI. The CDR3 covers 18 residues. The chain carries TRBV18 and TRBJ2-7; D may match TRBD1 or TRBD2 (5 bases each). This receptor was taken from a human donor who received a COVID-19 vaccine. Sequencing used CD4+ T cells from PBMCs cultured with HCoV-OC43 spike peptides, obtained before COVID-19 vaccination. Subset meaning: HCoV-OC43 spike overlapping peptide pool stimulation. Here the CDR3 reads CASSEGRRLLLTTYEQYF. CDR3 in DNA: TGTGCCAGCTCAGAGGGACGGAGGCTCCTTTTAACCACCTACGAGCAGTACTTC.